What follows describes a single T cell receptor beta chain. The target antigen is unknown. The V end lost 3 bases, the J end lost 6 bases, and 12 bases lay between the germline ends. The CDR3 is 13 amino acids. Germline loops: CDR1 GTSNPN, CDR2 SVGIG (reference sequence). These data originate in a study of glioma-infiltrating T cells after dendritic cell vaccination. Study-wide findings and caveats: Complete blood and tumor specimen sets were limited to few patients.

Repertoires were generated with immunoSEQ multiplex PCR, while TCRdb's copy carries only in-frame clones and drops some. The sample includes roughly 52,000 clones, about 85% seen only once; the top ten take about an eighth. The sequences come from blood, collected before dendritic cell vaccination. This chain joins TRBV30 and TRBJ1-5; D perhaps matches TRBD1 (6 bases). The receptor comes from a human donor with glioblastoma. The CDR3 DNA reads TGTGCCTGGAGGGGCCAGGGGAGTCAGCCCCAGCATTTT. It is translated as CAWRGQGSQPQHF.